Following are 8 T cell receptor beta chains from one sample sequenced in a study of PD-L1 blockade in urothelial cancer. Only in-frame clones appear in the TCRdb table, and some are missing; sequencing was by immunoSEQ multiplex PCR. The sample consists of around 41,000 clones, 85% to 90% of them appearing once. Specimen: PBMCs, collected around atezolizumab (anti-PD-L1) treatment. These receptors were obtained from a woman aged 55 to 70 with urothelial cancer.

This chain joins TRBV6-5 and TRBJ1-1; 7 bases line up with TRBD1. CDR1 MNHEY and CDR2 SVGAGI come from the germline V gene. This CDR3 region has 14 residues. The V gene end was trimmed by 5 bases and the J gene end by 5 bases; junction bases not matched to a gene: 8. CDR3 sequence reads: CASSVQGEETEAFF. CDR3 DNA sequence: TGTGCCAGCAGTGTCCAGGGGGAAGAAACTGAAGCTTTCTTT.

V is TRBV7-6 and J is TRBJ2-3, with D uncertain. Trimming cost V 3 bases and J 0 bases, with 10 bases left between them. The CDR3 sequence is 15 residues long. Germline V gene data show CDR1 as SGHVS and CDR2 as FNYEAQ. The CDR3 sequence is CASSFSTTSTDTQYF. CDR3 in DNA: TGTGCCAGCAGCTTCTCCACGACTAGCACAGATACGCAGTATTTT.

There are a few counts of this clone. This chain joins TRBV4-1 and TRBJ2-2, with TRBD1 identical over 7 bases. V lost 4 bases and J lost 1; bases outside the gene matches: 3. The CDR3 covers 15 residues. The germline CDR1 and CDR2 sequences are MGHRA and YSYEKL. As DNA, the CDR3 is TGCGCCAGCAGCCTTGGGACAGTGAACACCGGGGAGCTGTTTTTT. Translating gives CASSLGTVNTGELFF.

The chain recombines TRBV25-1 with TRBJ2-1; D possibly corresponds to TRBD2 (5 bases). V lost 5 bases and J lost 6, with 14 bases in between. CDR3 length: 14 residues. Germline V lookup: CDR1 MGHDK, CDR2 SYGVNS. CDR3 nucleotide sequence: TGTGCCAGCAGTCCCTTCCTAGCCCCCAATGAGCAGTTCTTC. It translates to CASSPFLAPNEQFF.

The chain is built from TRBV6-5 and TRBJ2-5; D is perhaps TRBD2 (6 bases). The CDR3 loop spans 12 amino acids. The germline V gene has CDR1 MNHEY and CDR2 SVGAGI. V was cut by 6 bases and J by 2 bases, with 7 bases left in between. CDR3: CASRAGQETQYF. CDR3 DNA sequence: TGTGCCAGCAGGGCGGGGCAAGAGACCCAGTACTTC.

The V gene is TRBV7-9, the J gene TRBJ2-5; D may be TRBD1 (7 bases). V was shortened by 4 bases and J by 4 bases, with 13 bases between the two germline ends. Germline assignment: CDR1 SEHNR and CDR2 FQNEAQ (reference sequence). The CDR3 extends over 14 amino acids. In DNA, the CDR3 is TGTGCCAGCAGCTCTCGACAGGGAGGAGAGACCCAGTACTTC. This sequence encodes CASSSRQGGETQYF.

This chain joins TRBV19 and TRBJ2-1; 7 bases agree with TRBD1. CDR1 is LNHDA, CDR2 SQIVND, per germline (reference sequence). The CDR3 length is 16 residues. The J segment lost 4 bases and the V segment lost 0 bases, leaving 6 bases of the junction unmatched. The CDR3 here is CASSIDPGQAYNEQFF. DNA for the CDR3: TGTGCCAGTAGTATAGATCCAGGACAGGCTTACAATGAGCAGTTCTTC.

The chain recombines TRBV10-2 with TRBJ2-7; D ambiguous. Per germline, CDR1 WSHSY and CDR2 SAAADI. V was shortened by 3 bases and J by 1 base, with 16 bases between the two germline ends. The CDR3 runs 16 residues. The CDR3 DNA sequence: TGCGCCAGCAGTGAAACTCTGTTGTACTCTTCCTACGAGCAGTACTTC. Its translation: CASSETLLYSSYEQYF.